Shown below are 17 T cell receptor beta chains from a single sample sequenced in a study of metastatic and nonmetastatic thyroid tumors. With MiXCR, TCRdb reprocessed the PCR reads. Found here are 31,000 or so clones, 17% of them singletons; the top ten hold more than 4%. All patients were treatment-naive before thyroid surgery. The source material was blood. These receptors all come from a female donor with papillary thyroid cancer or a benign thyroid nodule (not recorded which). Some clones in this sample may be carry-over from other donors' samples.

There are many counts of this clone. The chain uses TRBV19 and TRBJ2-6, with 8 bases that match TRBD2. Unmatched junction bases numbered 3, after V lost 9 bases and J lost 2 bases. The CDR3 extends over 14 amino acids. In germline, CDR1 is LNHDA, CDR2 SQIVND (reference sequence). The CDR3 protein is CASREGTGANVLTF. In DNA, the CDR3 is TGTGCCAGCCGGGAGGGGACTGGGGCCAACGTCCTGACTTTC. Full variable domain (outside the CDR3, taken from reference TRBV19 and TRBJ2-6): DGGITQSPKYLFRKEGQNVTLSCEQNLNHDAMYWYRQDPGQGLRLIYYSQIVNDFQKGDIAEGYSVSREKKESFPLTVTSAQKNPTAFYLCASREGTGANVLTFGAGSRLTVL.

This clone came up many times. The CDR3 loop is CATSDEIGPEGTDTQYF. CDR3 DNA: TGTGCCACCAGTGATGAGATCGGGCCCGAGGGGACAGATACGCAGTATTTT. The V gene is TRBV24-1, the J gene TRBJ2-3; D possibly matches TRBD1 or TRBD2 (5 bases each). Trimming stripped 3 bases from V and 3 bases from J, with 18 bases between. The CDR3 spans 17 residues. Germline V gene lookup returns CDR1 KGHDR and CDR2 SFDVKD.

This clone was found many times. The chain employs TRBV24-1 and TRBJ2-1; possible D gene TRBD2, 5 bases. Germline V gene lookup returns CDR1 KGHDR and CDR2 SFDVKD. The V end lost 10 bases, the J end lost 0 bases, and 12 bases lay between the germline ends. The CDR3 consists of 14 residues. DNA of the CDR3: TGTGCCACGGGAGCAGGAAGCTCCTACAATGAGCAGTTCTTC. This codes for CATGAGSSYNEQFF.

The table lists this clone with many counts. The chain is built from TRBV5-1 and TRBJ2-7; 15 positions match TRBD2. The CDR3 is 16 amino acids. V shed 4 bases, J shed 5 bases, and the junction held 7 bases outside the gene matches. Germline V gene lookup returns CDR1 SGHRS and CDR2 YFSETQ. The CDR3 DNA sequence: TGCGCCAGCAGCCCAGGGACTAGCGGGAGGAGGGACGAGCAGTACTTC. It codes for CASSPGTSGRRDEQYF. Together with reference TRBV5-1 and TRBJ2-7, the CDR3 gives the full variable domain: KAGVTQTPRYLIKTRGQQVTLSCSPISGHRSVSWYQQTPGQGLQFLFEYFSETQRNKGNFPGRFSGRQFSNSRSEMNVSTLELGDSALYLCASSPGTSGRRDEQYFGPGTRLTVT.

This clone showed up many times. The rearrangement joins TRBV19 to TRBJ2-3; D possibly corresponds to TRBD2 (5 bases). CDR1 and CDR2 from the germline V gene are LNHDA and SQIVND (reference sequence). The CDR3 is 16 residues long. Trimming left V 3 bases short and J 5 bases short, with 18 bases between. The CDR3 sequence: CASSMYHRGWRDTQYF. The CDR3 nucleotides read TGTGCCAGTAGTATGTACCACCGGGGTTGGAGAGATACGCAGTATTTT.

The gene calls are TRBV5-5 and TRBJ2-2; perhaps TRBD1 as D (5 bases). V gave up 0 bases and J gave up 4 bases, with 10 bases separating them. The CDR3 has 15 residues. Germline V gene lookup returns CDR1 SGHKS and CDR2 YYEKEE (reference sequence). The CDR3 spells CASSLEGVPTGELFF. CDR3 sequence (DNA): TGTGCCAGCAGCTTGGAAGGGGTACCCACCGGGGAGCTGTTTTTT.

This clone was counted at least ten times. The chain has TRBV7-2 and TRBJ1-5, with unresolved D. The germline V and J ends were trimmed by 2 bases and 0 bases, with 5 bases remaining between them. The CDR3 sequence is 14 residues long. Per the germline V gene, CDR1 is SGHTA and CDR2 is FQGNSA. CDR3 nucleotides: TGTGCCAGCAGCTTATATGGTAGCAATCAGCCCCAGCATTTT. Protein product: CASSLYGSNQPQHF.

The DNA of the CDR3 is TGTGCCAGCAGTTTATCGATGGGTAGGGAGCAGTACGTC. It specifies CASSLSMGREQYV. This chain joins TRBV28 and TRBJ2-7; D gene ambiguous. The CDR3 has 13 amino acids. Germline values: CDR1 MDHEN, CDR2 SYDVKM. V lost 1 base, J lost 7 bases, and 11 bases lay in between.

This clone was counted only a few times. Just one base apart from a much larger clone, this may be a read error. The CDR3 sequence: CSVTPGTSGSNEQFF. The CDR3 region has the DNA TGCAGCGTGACACCCGGGACTAGCGGGTCCAATGAGCAGTTCTTC. V and J are TRBV29-1 and TRBJ2-1; 12 bases map to TRBD2. The CDR3 sequence is 15 residues long. V gave up 6 bases and J gave up 6 bases; unmatched junction bases: 9. Germline lookup yields CDR1 SQVTM and CDR2 ANQGSEA.

In the case of this clone: Just one base apart from a much larger clone, this may be a read error. The rearrangement joins TRBV27 to TRBJ1-4; unclear D gene. From germline, CDR1 is MNHEY and CDR2 SMNVEV (reference sequence). This CDR3 comprises 15 residues. CDR3 protein: CASSLSGETNKKLFF. In nucleotides, the CDR3 is TGTGCCAGCAGTTTATCCGGGGAAACTAATAAAAAACTGTTTTTT.

CDR3 residues: CSVDRGGTGELFF. In nucleotides, the CDR3 is TGCAGCGTAGACAGGGGAGGCACCGGGGAGCTGTTTTTT. The chain has TRBV29-1 and TRBJ2-2; the match to TRBD1 covers 8 bases. J lost 4 bases, V lost 6 bases, and 4 bases had no gene match. CDR1 SQVTM and CDR2 ANQGSEA come from the germline V gene. This CDR3 is built from 13 residues.

This clone was detected many times. The V call is TRBV11-1, the J call TRBJ2-3; D is ambiguous. Trimming left V 1 base short and J 6 bases short, with 14 bases between. Germline V CDR1 and CDR2: SGHAT, FQDESV (reference sequence). CDR3 length: 15 amino acids. Written as DNA, the CDR3 is TGTGCCAGCAGCTTAGAGTTCCGAGACCGCGATACGCAGTATTTT. It yields the protein CASSLEFRDRDTQYF.

Turning to this clone: A much larger clone is a single base away; this may be a read error. This sequence joins TRBV7-9 and TRBJ2-1; D remains ambiguous. The CDR3 contains 14 residues. The germline V gene encodes CDR1 SEHNR and CDR2 FQNEAQ (reference sequence). For the CDR3, the DNA is TGTGCCAGCAGCCTACACTACTCCTACAGTGAGCAGTTCTTC. Translated: CASSLHYSYSEQFF.

With regard to this clone: One end of the junction is discordant with germline, which a read error may explain. In DNA form, the CDR3 reads TGTGCCAGCAGCCTAGATCTTGGATCCACAGATACGCAGTATTTT. Amino acid sequence: CASSLDLGSTDTQYF. This sequence joins TRBV11-2 and TRBJ2-3; D is unclear. CDR1 SGHAT and CDR2 FQNNGV come from the germline V gene. The length of the CDR3 is 15 residues.

This clone was observed a handful of times. The V call is TRBV6-1, the J call TRBJ1-6; D remains ambiguous. V gave up 10 bases and J gave up 4 bases, with 17 bases separating them. From germline, CDR1 is MNHNS and CDR2 SASEGT. This CDR3 is 15 amino acids long. CDR3 nucleotides: TGTGCCATCAGCCTAGACGGTGTTTATAATTCACCCCTCCACTTT. This gives the protein CAISLDGVYNSPLHF.

This clone was recorded many times. J is TRBJ2-2 and V is TRBV6-6, with 7 bases aligning to TRBD1. V was pared by 3 bases and J by 8 bases, with 6 bases of the junction left unmatched. The CDR3 consists of 14 residues. Germline CDR1 is MNHNY and CDR2 is SVGAGI (reference sequence). The CDR3 DNA sequence: TGTGCCAGCAGTTATTCAGGGGGAACGGGGGAGCTGTTTTTT. It yields the protein CASSYSGGTGELFF.

The CDR3 sequence: CASSPDHYEQYF. Here the CDR3 DNA reads TGTGCCAGCAGTCCCGACCACTACGAGCAGTACTTC. The chain combines TRBV6-1 with TRBJ2-7; no clear D. The CDR3 loop spans 12 amino acids. V shed 5 bases and J shed 3 bases, with 8 bases lying between them. Germline assignment: CDR1 MNHNS and CDR2 SASEGT.